One and the same sample provided the 12 T cell receptor beta chains below, sequenced in a study of cytomegalovirus exposure and HLA in healthy donors. Produced via immunoSEQ multiplex PCR; TCRdb's table is partial and in-frame only. This table has 110,000 to 150,000 clones, approximately 90% appearing once. What was sequenced was PBMCs. The origin of the receptors is a young man in good health and CMV-seronegative.

This chain connects TRBV6-5 to TRBJ1-1, with 9 bases aligning to TRBD1. Germline CDR1 and CDR2: MNHEY and SVGAGI. This CDR3 spans 14 amino acids. J gave up 1 base and V 7 bases, and 4 bases lay outside the gene matches. The CDR3: CASTLTGGNTEAFF. The CDR3, as DNA: TGTGCCAGCACCCTGACAGGGGGGAACACTGAAGCTTTCTTT.

The CDR3 sequence: CASSLVGQINSPLHF. The CDR3 nucleotides are TGTGCCAGCAGCTTGGTCGGACAGATTAATTCACCCCTCCACTTT. The rearrangement joins TRBV11-2 to TRBJ1-6, with a possible D match to TRBD1 (6 bases). Trimming cost V 3 bases and J 6 bases, with 12 bases left between them. The germline CDR1 and CDR2 sequences are SGHAT and FQNNGV. This CDR3 has 15 amino acids. Complete variable domain (other parts from reference TRBV11-2 and TRBJ1-6): EAGVAQSPRYKIIEKRQSVAFWCNPISGHATLYWYQQILGQGPKLLIQFQNNGVVDDSQLPKDRFSAERLKGVDSTLKIQPAKLEDSAVYLCASSLVGQINSPLHFGNGTRLTVT.

The CDR3, as DNA: TGTGCCAGTAACGGGGGTGCAGGGGGACGCAATCAGCCCCAGCATTTT. Its translation is CASNGGAGGRNQPQHF. The V gene is TRBV19, the J gene TRBJ1-5; 7 bases agree with TRBD1. V was clipped by 7 bases and J by 2 bases; unmatched bases: 11. The CDR3 extends over 16 amino acids. The V gene's germline CDR1 is LNHDA and CDR2 SQIVND (reference sequence).

This chain connects TRBV11-2 to TRBJ2-5; 15 nucleotides line up with TRBD2. Trimming removed 5 bases from V and 2 bases from J; junction bases left unmatched: 3. The CDR3 runs to 16 residues. Germline assignment: CDR1 SGHAT and CDR2 FQNNGV. CDR3 sequence (DNA): TGTGCCAGCAGCCCCGGACTAGCGGGGGGGCAAGAGACCCAGTACTTC. Translating it yields CASSPGLAGGQETQYF.

V is TRBV5-6 and J is TRBJ2-3; possibly TRBD1 for D (5 bases). Trimming left V 0 bases short and J 6 bases short, with 14 bases between. This CDR3 is 15 amino acids long. Germline CDR1 is SGHDT and CDR2 is YYEEEE. CDR3 sequence: CASSLAGRRGDTQYF. The CDR3 nucleotides are TGTGCCAGCAGCTTGGCCGGTAGAAGGGGTGATACGCAGTATTTT.

The chain has TRBV7-7 and TRBJ2-1; D may be TRBD2 (5 bases). The CDR3 extends over 16 amino acids. Germline V CDR1 and CDR2: SSHAT, FNYEAQ (reference sequence). V was trimmed by 5 bases and J by 2 bases, leaving 16 bases between them. CDR3 bases: TGTGCCAGCAGCCCAATAGCTTTCGGGGCCTACAATGAGCAGTTCTTC. Translated, it gives CASSPIAFGAYNEQFF.

The V and J genes are TRBV2 and TRBJ2-3; TRBD2 matches at 8 bases. The V segment lost 6 bases and the J segment 5 bases; nucleotides outside the gene matches: 10. The CDR3 has 15 residues. Looked up from germline, CDR1 is SNHLY and CDR2 is FYNNEI. CDR3 bases: TGTGCCAGCAGACTCACAGCGGGAGTTTTAGATACGCAGTATTTT. This codes for CASRLTAGVLDTQYF.

This clone showed up just once. This same CDR3 is encoded by further DNA sequences in the sample. V and J are TRBV5-6 and TRBJ1-5; no clear D. The CDR3 extends over 13 amino acids. CDR1 and CDR2 from the germline V gene are SGHDT and YYEEEE. Trimming pared 1 base from V and 4 bases from J, leaving 6 bases between. CDR3 sequence reads: CASSLSGNQPQHF. The CDR3 bases are TGTGCCAGCAGCTTGTCGGGAAATCAGCCCCAGCATTTT. The full variable domain, its missing parts supplied by reference TRBV5-6 and TRBJ1-5, is DAGVTQSPTHLIKTRGQQVTLRCSPKSGHDTVSWYQQALGQGPQFIFQYYEEEERQRGNFPDRFSGHQFPNYSSELNVNALLLGDSALYLCASSLSGNQPQHFGDGTRLSIL.

This clone was seen once. The rearrangement joins TRBV5-1 to TRBJ2-1, with TRBD2 matching over 7 bases. With V trimmed by 0 bases and J by 0 bases, 3 bases remained unmatched. This CDR3 is 16 amino acids long. Per germline, CDR1 SGHRS and CDR2 YFSETQ. CDR3 amino acids: CASSLAGEGSYNEQFF. Written as DNA, the CDR3 is TGCGCCAGCAGCTTGGCCGGGGAGGGCTCCTACAATGAGCAGTTCTTC.

The chain links TRBV7-9 to TRBJ1-1; 7 bases are shared with TRBD1. Trimming cost V 5 bases and J 1 base; bases outside gene matches: 7. The length of the CDR3 is 15 residues. CDR1 and CDR2 from the germline V gene are SEHNR and FQNEAQ (reference sequence). For the CDR3, the DNA is TGTGCCAGCAGCCCCCCGGGACAGCGGAACACTGAAGCTTTCTTT. It yields the protein CASSPPGQRNTEAFF. Full variable domain (missing parts from reference TRBV7-9 and TRBJ1-1): DTGVSQNPRHKITKRGQNVTFRCDPISEHNRLYWYRQTLGQGPEFLTYFQNEAQLEKSRLLSDRFSAERPKGSFSTLEIQRTEQGDSAMYLCASSPPGQRNTEAFFGQGTRLTVV.

In this sample, this clone turned up a few times. V usage is TRBV19 and J usage is TRBJ2-1, with TRBD1 matching 7 bases. The J segment lost 4 bases and the V segment lost 5 bases, leaving 11 bases of the junction unmatched. The CDR3 length is 16 residues. Germline V gene sequence: CDR1 LNHDA, CDR2 SQIVND (reference sequence). The CDR3 here is CASSEKGGPIYNEQFF. Here the CDR3 DNA reads TGTGCCAGTAGTGAAAAAGGGGGCCCGATATACAATGAGCAGTTCTTC.

The rearrangement links TRBV5-1 to TRBJ2-3; no clear D. This CDR3 comprises 14 residues. The V gene's germline CDR1 is SGHRS and CDR2 YFSETQ. The ends were cut back, 2 bases at V and 0 bases at J, with 7 bases in the middle. This chain's CDR3 is CASSFRISTDTQYF. CDR3 DNA: TGCGCCAGCAGCTTCAGGATAAGCACAGATACGCAGTATTTT.